Listed below are T cell receptor beta chains from one sample, sequenced in a study of monozygotic twins with inflammatory bowel disease. TCRdb derives one entry per CDR3 protein from the 5' RACE reads, leaving out DNA. This sample's clone table lists roughly 320,000 distinct CDR3 sequences. Sequencing input: blood. Every receptor here comes from a human donor with ulcerative colitis or Crohn's disease, or a healthy co-twin of an affected twin (not recorded which). Each CDR3 is given with its conserved first and last residue. The order of the fields is V gene, CDR3 length, J gene, CDR3 protein.

v_call: TRBV20-1; cdr3_length: 13; j_call: TRBJ1-5; cdr3_aa: CSARAGGGQPQHF
v_call: TRBV7-2; cdr3_length: 16; j_call: TRBJ2-7; cdr3_aa: CASSLDNPRGGYEQYF
v_call: TRBV20-1; cdr3_length: 17; j_call: TRBJ2-1; cdr3_aa: CSAPSRIRGGSYNEQFF
v_call: TRBV27; cdr3_length: 17; j_call: TRBJ2-3; cdr3_aa: CASSSNRGSSFTDTQYF
v_call: TRBV7-2; cdr3_length: 14; j_call: TRBJ2-3; cdr3_aa: CASTRDRGTDTQYF
v_call: TRBV7-2; cdr3_length: 14; j_call: TRBJ1-2; cdr3_aa: CASSRQGEMKGYTF
v_call: TRBV20-1; cdr3_length: 12; j_call: TRBJ1-1; cdr3_aa: CSGRTGSTEAFF
v_call: TRBV18; cdr3_length: 14; j_call: TRBJ1-4; cdr3_aa: CASSLQGRNGELFF
v_call: TRBV20-1; cdr3_length: 14; j_call: TRBJ2-6; cdr3_aa: CSATGQAGANVLTF
v_call: TRBV5-1; cdr3_length: 14; j_call: TRBJ2-3; cdr3_aa: CASSLGTLTDTQYF
v_call: TRBV9; cdr3_length: 15; j_call: TRBJ1-4; cdr3_aa: CASSVGHGDGEKLFF
v_call: TRBV6-2/TRBV6-3; cdr3_length: 14; j_call: TRBJ1-6; cdr3_aa: CASISGLYNSPLHF
v_call: TRBV18; cdr3_length: 15; j_call: TRBJ2-3; cdr3_aa: CASSTRDRGSDTQYF
v_call: TRBV12-3/TRBV12-4; cdr3_length: 14; j_call: TRBJ2-3; cdr3_aa: CASTPPGGTDTQYF
v_call: TRBV7-3; cdr3_length: 14; j_call: TRBJ2-2; cdr3_aa: CAIPWDRGPGELFF
v_call: TRBV28; cdr3_length: 12; j_call: TRBJ2-7; cdr3_aa: CASSFWGYEQYF
v_call: TRBV12-3/TRBV12-4; cdr3_length: 13; j_call: TRBJ1-5; cdr3_aa: CASRGLSNQPQHF
v_call: TRBV20-1; cdr3_length: 14; j_call: TRBJ2-1; cdr3_aa: CSAPWESSYNEQFF
v_call: TRBV6-1; cdr3_length: 18; j_call: TRBJ2-7; cdr3_aa: CASTGARLAGGSSYEQYF
v_call: TRBV5-1; cdr3_length: 15; j_call: TRBJ2-7; cdr3_aa: CASRSGGQVSYEQYF
v_call: TRBV20-1; cdr3_length: 16; j_call: TRBJ2-3; cdr3_aa: CSARVLSGPSTDTQYF
v_call: TRBV7-2; cdr3_length: 16; j_call: TRBJ2-1; cdr3_aa: CASSPPSLAGGNEQFF
v_call: TRBV28; cdr3_length: 16; j_call: TRBJ1-5; cdr3_aa: CASSKSKGAGNQPQHF
v_call: TRBV10-1; cdr3_length: 17; j_call: TRBJ2-2; cdr3_aa: CASSESYRQGLSGELFF